This T cell receptor (beta chain) was recorded in a study of Ad26.COV2.S vaccination and SARS-CoV-2 variants. Study at large: Into the muscle, Ad26.COV2.S was dosed once or twice, 56 days apart. Study results and limitations: Ad26.COV2.S recipients had broader spike-specific TCRs (P = 0.0014).

TCRdb keeps only in-frame clones here, not all; method: immunoSEQ multiplex PCR. The sample lists over 450,000 clones, 89% occurring once. With regard to this clone: Its antigen is still unknown.

This CDR3 is 15 amino acids long. Germline assignment: CDR1 SEHNR and CDR2 FQNEAQ (reference sequence). Trimming stripped 1 base from V and 1 base from J, with 10 bases between. The sample's treatment: around 19 received Ad26.COV2.S at low or high dose, single or two shots; about 5 received placebo; per-sample allocation not given. The study sampled participants on day 63 after the first vaccine or placebo injection. This specimen consisted of peripheral blood, obtained in a trial of Ad26.COV2.S vaccine versus placebo. The source of this sequence is a person aged 18 to 65 who received the Ad26.COV2.S COVID-19 vaccine or a placebo. The chain carries TRBV7-9 and TRBJ1-1; D is unresolved. In nucleotides, the CDR3 is TGTGCCAGCAGCTTAGTTGGGAGCGGGAACACTGAAGCTTTCTTT. Encoded protein: CASSLVGSGNTEAFF.